The rows below give T cell receptor beta chains drawn from one sample of a study of control samples from healthy donors and cancer patients. TCRdb's copy holds only in-frame clones and misses some; the assay was immunoSEQ multiplex PCR. The repertoire holds 150,000 to 200,000 clones, with 90% to 95% as singletons. The source material was blood. The receptors originated from a woman aged 18-29 years in good health. Each CDR3 is given with its conserved first and last residue. Fields, in order: J gene, D gene, clone size, V gene, CDR3 DNA, CDR3 protein. A D gene is named only where the DNA matches it firmly. Expanded clones get a size class; other rows say once, few or many, or leave the size out.

TRBJ1-4 | - | - | TRBV28 | TGTGCCAGCACAACAACCGGCGCAACTAATGAAAAACTGTTTTTT | CASTTTGATNEKLFF
TRBJ1-2 | - | - | TRBV5-1 | TGCGCCAGCAGCTTCGGGGACTATGGCTACACCTTC | CASSFGDYGYTF
TRBJ1-4 | TRBD1 | once | TRBV6-5 | TGTGCCAGTAAGACAGGGGTAAAACTGTTTTTT | CASKTGVKLFF
TRBJ1-1 | - | - | TRBV9 | TGTGCCAGCAGCTCTGGTAACCTGAACACTGAAGCTTTCTTT | CASSSGNLNTEAFF
TRBJ1-1 | - | - | TRBV6-5 | TGTGCCAGCAGTTACTTCGCCCAGAACACTGAAGCTTTCTTT | CASSYFAQNTEAFF
TRBJ2-2 | - | few | TRBV2 | TGTGCCAGCAGTGAAACCGGGGAGCTGTTTTTT | CASSETGELFF
TRBJ1-3 | TRBD1 | - | TRBV5-8 | TGTGCCAGCAGCTTGGGACAGGGGCCAATTCCCTTCAGATCTGGAAACACCATATATTTT | CASSLGQGPIPFRSGNTIYF
TRBJ1-6 | - | - | TRBV10-1 | TGCGCCAGCAGTGAGTCCCGGGGAGGGTCACCCCTCCACTTT | CASSESRGGSPLHF
TRBJ2-5 | - | - | TRBV6-2/TRBV6-3 | TGTGCCAGCAGTTACTCTGGGGAGACCCAGTACTTC | CASSYSGETQYF
TRBJ1-3 | - | - | TRBV5-6 | TGTGCCAGCACCATCGGAGAGGGGAGTATATATTTT | CASTIGEGSIYF
TRBJ1-2 | - | few | TRBV3-1/TRBV3-2 | TGTGCCAGCAGCCAAGCCGCGGGGGATCGAGGCTACACCTTC | CASSQAAGDRGYTF
TRBJ1-5 | - | - | TRBV2 | TGTGCCAGCAGTGAAGCGAGGTGGCAGCCCCAGCATTTT | CASSEARWQPQHF
TRBJ2-7 | - | - | TRBV28 | TGTGCCAGCACCAGGGGTGAGGGCGAGCAGTACTTC | CASTRGEGEQYF
TRBJ1-1 | - | - | TRBV5-1 | TGCGCCAGCAGCTTGGTGGGGAGGGGGGACACTGAAGCTTTCTTT | CASSLVGRGDTEAFF
TRBJ1-4 | - | - | TRBV5-6 | TGTGCCAGCAGCCGACGAGGGTATGAAAAACTGTTTTTT | CASSRRGYEKLFF
TRBJ1-5 | - | - | TRBV7-9 | TGTGCCAGCAGCCACTTAGCCCCCGGGGAGCCCCAGCATTTT | CASSHLAPGEPQHF
TRBJ2-2 | - | - | TRBV10-3 | TGTGCCATCAGTGAGGTCAGGGTTGTGTCCGGGGAGCTGTTTTTT | CAISEVRVVSGELFF
TRBJ1-1 | - | - | TRBV24-1 | TGTGCCACCAGTGATTTCTGGACGGGAGAAGCTTTCTTT | CATSDFWTGEAFF
TRBJ1-2 | - | - | TRBV4-2 | TGTGCCAGCAGCCTTTTTTCGCAGGGCTATGGCTACACCTTC | CASSLFSQGYGYTF
TRBJ2-2 | - | - | TRBV20-1 | TGCAGTGCTAGTCCCAGGGGGGGAGGTACCGGGGAGCTGTTTTTT | CSASPRGGGTGELFF
TRBJ2-1 | TRBD1 | - | TRBV10-3 | TGTGCCATCAGTGAGGGACAGGGCCGTAATGAGCAGTTCTTC | CAISEGQGRNEQFF
TRBJ1-1 | - | - | TRBV7-3 | TGTGCCAGCAGCTCCGGGGGCGGGCCCGGAGAAGCTTTCTTT | CASSSGGGPGEAFF
TRBJ2-1 | - | - | TRBV11-1 | TGTGCCAGCAGCTTAGTTACAGCTGAGCAGTTCTTC | CASSLVTAEQFF
TRBJ2-6 | - | - | TRBV5-1 | TGCGCCAGCAGCCAATATGTCAGAGGAACTGGGGCCAACGTCCTGACTTTC | CASSQYVRGTGANVLTF
TRBJ2-2 | - | - | TRBV9 | TGTGCCAGCAGCGTAGCTACGGACAGTACGAACACCGGGGAGCTGTTTTTT | CASSVATDSTNTGELFF
TRBJ2-2 | - | - | TRBV29-1 | TGCAGCGTTAGGAAAAGCGGGTCCTACACCGGGGAGCTGTTTTTT | CSVRKSGSYTGELFF
TRBJ1-2 | - | once | TRBV15 | TGTGCCACCAGCAGACAGGGCTCGAACTATGGCTACACCTTC | CATSRQGSNYGYTF
TRBJ2-1 | TRBD2 | - | TRBV6-4 | TGTGCCAGCCGCACGGGACTAGCGGGCATTCTGGCCAACAATGAGCAGTTCTTC | CASRTGLAGILANNEQFF
TRBJ2-2 | - | - | TRBV27 | TGTGCCAGCACCCCCCTGAGGGGCTACACCGGGGAGCTGTTTTTT | CASTPLRGYTGELFF
TRBJ1-6 | - | - | TRBV12-5 | TGTGCTAGTGGTTTGGTACAGGGAGTTTCACCCCTCCACTTT | CASGLVQGVSPLHF
TRBJ2-7 | TRBD2 | - | TRBV3-1/TRBV3-2 | TGTGCCAGCAGCCAAGATCTAGCGGGAGGGAACGAGCAGTACTTC | CASSQDLAGGNEQYF
TRBJ2-5 | - | - | TRBV6-2/TRBV6-3 | TGTGCCAGCAGCAACCTTCGGGGGGAGACCCAGTACTTC | CASSNLRGETQYF
TRBJ1-3 | - | - | TRBV9 | TGTGCCAGCAGCGTAGTAGACTCTGGAAACACCATATATTTT | CASSVVDSGNTIYF
TRBJ2-7 | TRBD1 | - | TRBV11-3 | TGTGCCAGCAGCGGTTCCGGGACAGGGGTGGGCGAGCAGTACTTC | CASSGSGTGVGEQYF
TRBJ2-7 | - | - | TRBV27 | TGTGCCAGCAGCTGGGGGCCAGTCCGCTACGAGCAGTACTTC | CASSWGPVRYEQYF
TRBJ2-5 | - | - | TRBV19 | TGTGCCAGTAGTGCCCCGAATGTCCAAGAGACCCAGTACTTC | CASSAPNVQETQYF
TRBJ2-7 | - | once | TRBV19 | TGTGCCAGTAGTGTTTCCGGGACATGGTACGAGCAGTACTTC | CASSVSGTWYEQYF
TRBJ2-1 | - | - | TRBV11-2 | TGTGCCAGCAGTAGGTGGGGCCAGGGGCGGGATACCTCCAATGAGCAGTTCTTC | CASSRWGQGRDTSNEQFF
TRBJ1-1 | - | - | TRBV7-2 | TGTGCCAGCAGCTTAGCCACTATGAACACTGAAGCTTTCTTT | CASSLATMNTEAFF
TRBJ1-4 | - | - | TRBV18 | TGTGCCAGCTCACCACTTGCCGGGCCTAATGAAAAACTGTTTTTT | CASSPLAGPNEKLFF
TRBJ2-3 | - | - | TRBV6-5 | TGTGCCAGCACCCCCCTCGGGTTGAGCACAGATACGCAGTATTTT | CASTPLGLSTDTQYF
TRBJ1-2 | - | - | TRBV21-1 | TGTGCCAGCAGCAAAGATAAGGCCCTTTATGGCTACACCTTC | CASSKDKALYGYTF
TRBJ1-2 | - | - | TRBV19 | TGTGCCAGTAGTATAGCATCGGGGGCGAACTATGGCTACACCTTC | CASSIASGANYGYTF